Listed here are 7 T cell receptor beta chains from one sample, sequenced in a study of pediatric ulcerative colitis. The protocol was immunoSEQ multiplex PCR, while the TCRdb copy is restricted to in-frame clones and leaves out a portion. The data show approximately 37,000 clones, roughly four fifths seen once. Rectal tissue came from one to two pinch biopsies taken at colonoscopy. Sequences were obtained from gut tissue. The receptors here all came from a boy between 5 and 17 years old with severe ulcerative colitis.

In its sample, this clone was seen a few times. V usage is TRBV5-6 and J usage is TRBJ2-5; the D gene is possibly TRBD1 (5 bases). V gave up 0 bases and J gave up 5 bases, with 8 bases separating them. From germline, CDR1 is SGHDT and CDR2 YYEEEE. The CDR3 is 13 amino acids. The CDR3 DNA follows: TGTGCCAGCAGCTTGGCGCAGGGCGAGACCCAGTACTTC. It codes for CASSLAQGETQYF.

This sequence joins TRBV11-2 and TRBJ2-3, with D perhaps being TRBD1 or TRBD2 (6 bases each). V lost 0 bases and J 1 base, leaving 11 bases between the germline ends. CDR1 is SGHAT, CDR2 FQNNGV, per germline. The CDR3 has 16 residues. CDR3 bases: TGTGCCAGCAGCTTAGACGGGGGCTTAGGCACAGATACGCAGTATTTT. Translation: CASSLDGGLGTDTQYF.

The CDR3 DNA sequence: TGTGCCTGGAGTGTAGGGATTTCGGAGACCCAGTACTTC. Protein sequence: CAWSVGISETQYF. The chain links TRBV30 to TRBJ2-5, with unresolved D. In germline, CDR1 is GTSNPN, CDR2 SVGIG (reference sequence). V lost 0 bases and J 5 bases, leaving 10 bases between the germline ends. The CDR3 has 13 residues.

This clone was observed once. V and J are TRBV6-5 and TRBJ1-3, with D possibly TRBD1 on 6 matching bases. V was cut by 10 bases and J by 4 bases, with 14 bases left in between. CDR3 size: 13 residues. CDR1 is MNHEY, CDR2 SVGAGI, per germline. CDR3: CATWTVRGNTIYF. In nucleotides, the CDR3 is TGTGCCACCTGGACAGTGAGAGGAAACACCATATATTTT.

The chain links TRBV28 to TRBJ1-4; 7 nucleotides agree with TRBD1. This CDR3 has 16 residues. With V trimmed by 6 bases and J by 6 bases, 13 bases remained unmatched. Per the germline V gene, CDR1 is MDHEN and CDR2 is SYDVKM. CDR3 sequence: CASRSGFGDSDEKLFF. The CDR3 DNA reads as TGTGCCAGCAGGTCAGGCTTCGGGGACAGCGATGAAAAACTGTTTTTT.

The chain has TRBV7-9 and TRBJ2-7; 9 nucleotides match TRBD1. The germline V gene has CDR1 SEHNR and CDR2 FQNEAQ (reference sequence). V lost 5 bases and J lost 5; bases outside the gene matches: 10. This CDR3 comprises 15 residues. The CDR3 region is CASSRTRDREDEQYF. Written as DNA, the CDR3 is TGTGCCAGCAGCCGCACCCGGGACAGGGAAGACGAGCAGTACTTC.

The rearrangement links TRBV5-1 to TRBJ1-3; 8 nucleotides agree with TRBD1. Per germline, CDR1 SGHRS and CDR2 YFSETQ. V shed 5 bases, J shed 0 bases, and the junction held 7 bases outside the gene matches. This CDR3 is built from 16 residues. CDR3 region: CASRQGQALSGNTIYF. The DNA for the CDR3 is TGCGCCAGCAGACAGGGACAGGCCCTCTCTGGAAACACCATATATTTT.